This TCR beta chain was obtained from a study of blood T cell repertoires in COVID-19. Turning to the study itself: Some COVID-19 samples were acute and others convalescent; all came from the United States, Italy and Spain. The analysed material was cDNA or gDNA that came from T cells, B-cell-depleted T cells, or PBMCs.

The CDR3 has 14 amino acids. From germline, CDR1 is SGHDT and CDR2 YYEEEE. With 2 bases removed from V and 5 bases from J, the gap between germline ends came to 13 bases. In the authors' methods: Amplifying reference gene primers gave estimates of nucleated cell counts. Generated by immunoSEQ multiplex PCR, the TCRdb table keeps only in-frame clones and is missing some. That table furnishes V, J and clone size, whereas the DNA furnished D and trimming. Of about 150,000 clones in the sample, about 89% are singletons; the top ten hold under 0.6%. Material for sequencing was peripheral blood. The receptor was derived from a man aged 45-60 years with acute or convalescent COVID-19. V and J are TRBV5-6 and TRBJ2-5; a weak D match, TRBD2 (6 bases). The DNA of the CDR3 is TGTGCCAGCAGCTTTAGGGACTTGGCGGAGACCCAGTACTTC. The encoded protein is CASSFRDLAETQYF.